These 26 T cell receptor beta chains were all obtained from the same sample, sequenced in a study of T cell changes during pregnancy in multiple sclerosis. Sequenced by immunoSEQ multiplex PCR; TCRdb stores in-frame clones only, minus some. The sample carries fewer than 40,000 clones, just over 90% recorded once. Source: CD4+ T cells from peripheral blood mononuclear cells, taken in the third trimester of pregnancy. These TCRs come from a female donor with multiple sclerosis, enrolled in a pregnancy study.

The CDR3 sequence is CASKKVPTEETQYF. The CDR3 DNA sequence: TGTGCCAGCAAAAAAGTCCCCACAGAAGAGACCCAGTACTTC. The chain has TRBV7-2 and TRBJ2-5, with D uncertain. The ends were cut back, 7 bases at V and 3 bases at J, with 15 bases in the middle. The CDR3 sequence is 14 residues long. Germline V gene data show CDR1 as SGHTA and CDR2 as FQGNSA.

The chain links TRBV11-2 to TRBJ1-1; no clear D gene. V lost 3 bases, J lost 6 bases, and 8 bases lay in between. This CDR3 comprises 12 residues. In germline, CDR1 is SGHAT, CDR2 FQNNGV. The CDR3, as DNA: TGTGCCAGCAGCTTTAATAGTCCTGAAGCTTTCTTT. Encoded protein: CASSFNSPEAFF.

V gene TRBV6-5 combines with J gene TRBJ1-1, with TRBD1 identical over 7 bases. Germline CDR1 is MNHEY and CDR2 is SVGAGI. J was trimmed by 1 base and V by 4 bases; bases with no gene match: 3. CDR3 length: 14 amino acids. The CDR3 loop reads CASSSGQWNTEAFF. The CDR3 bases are TGTGCCAGCAGTTCGGGACAGTGGAACACTGAAGCTTTCTTT.

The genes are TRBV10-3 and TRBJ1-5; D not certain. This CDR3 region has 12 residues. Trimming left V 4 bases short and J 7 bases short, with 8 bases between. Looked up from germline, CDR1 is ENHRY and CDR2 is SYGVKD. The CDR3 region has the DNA TGTGCCATCAGTGGTCGGGAGCAGCCCCAGCATTTT. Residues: CAISGREQPQHF.

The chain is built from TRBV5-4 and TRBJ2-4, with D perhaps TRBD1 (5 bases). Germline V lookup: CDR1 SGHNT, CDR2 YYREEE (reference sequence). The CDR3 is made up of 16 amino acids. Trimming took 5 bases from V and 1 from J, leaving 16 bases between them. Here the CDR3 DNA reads TGTGCCAGCAGTAGTGCCAGGGCTGCGGCCAAAAACATTCAGTACTTC. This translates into CASSSARAAAKNIQYF.

CDR3 DNA sequence: TGTGCCAGCAGTCGCATGGAGGGCCCAAACACCATATATTTT. This codes for CASSRMEGPNTIYF. The rearrangement joins TRBV7-9 to TRBJ1-3, with D unresolved. This CDR3 contains 14 residues. Germline CDR1 SEHNR, CDR2 FQNEAQ (reference sequence). Between the trimmed V and J ends, which lost 6 bases and 6 bases, there was a span of 15 bases.

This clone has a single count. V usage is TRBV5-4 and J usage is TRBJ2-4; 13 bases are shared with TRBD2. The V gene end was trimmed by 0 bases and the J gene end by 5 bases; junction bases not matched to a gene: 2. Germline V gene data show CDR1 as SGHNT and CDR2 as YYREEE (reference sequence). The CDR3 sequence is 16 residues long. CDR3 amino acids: CASSLELAGGENIQYF. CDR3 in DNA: TGTGCCAGCAGCTTGGAACTAGCGGGAGGGGAAAACATTCAGTACTTC.

The CDR3 region has the DNA TGTGCCAGCAGCCAGATCCAGGTGGGCAATCAGCCCCAGCATTTT. Its translation: CASSQIQVGNQPQHF. The chain has TRBV4-2 and TRBJ1-5; D call uncertain. CDR1 is LGHNA and CDR2 is YNFKEQ in the germline V gene. V lost 3 bases and J 2 bases, leaving 11 bases between the germline ends. The CDR3 has 15 amino acids.

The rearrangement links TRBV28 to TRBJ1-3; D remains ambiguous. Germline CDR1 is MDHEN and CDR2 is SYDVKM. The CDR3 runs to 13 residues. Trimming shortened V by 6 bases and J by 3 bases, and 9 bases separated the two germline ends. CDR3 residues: CASSSTGGNTIYF. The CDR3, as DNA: TGTGCCAGCAGCTCTACGGGTGGAAACACCATATATTTT.

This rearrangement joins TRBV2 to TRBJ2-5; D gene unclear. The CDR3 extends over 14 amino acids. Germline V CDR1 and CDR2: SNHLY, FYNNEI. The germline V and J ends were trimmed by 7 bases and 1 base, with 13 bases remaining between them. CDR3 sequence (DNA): TGTGCCAGCAATTTCCTACAGATCCAAGAGACCCAGTACTTC. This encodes CASNFLQIQETQYF.

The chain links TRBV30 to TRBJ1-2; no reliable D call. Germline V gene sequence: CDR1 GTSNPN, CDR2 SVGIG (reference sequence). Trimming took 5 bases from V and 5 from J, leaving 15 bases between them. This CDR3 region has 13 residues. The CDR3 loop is CAWWADVTYGYTF. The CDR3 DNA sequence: TGTGCCTGGTGGGCCGACGTAACTTATGGCTACACCTTC.

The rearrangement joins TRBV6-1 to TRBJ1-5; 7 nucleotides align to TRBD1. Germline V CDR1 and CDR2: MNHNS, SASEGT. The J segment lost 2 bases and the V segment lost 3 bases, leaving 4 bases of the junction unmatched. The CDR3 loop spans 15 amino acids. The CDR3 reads CASSDRQGGNQPQHF. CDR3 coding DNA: TGTGCCAGCAGTGACCGACAGGGAGGCAATCAGCCCCAGCATTTT.

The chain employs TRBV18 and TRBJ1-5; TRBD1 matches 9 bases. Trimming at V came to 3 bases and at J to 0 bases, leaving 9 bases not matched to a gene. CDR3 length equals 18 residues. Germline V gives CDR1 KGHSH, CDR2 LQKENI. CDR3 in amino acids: CASSPLGTGSFSNQPQHF. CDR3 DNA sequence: TGTGCCAGCTCACCCTTGGGGACAGGGTCCTTTAGCAATCAGCCCCAGCATTTT.

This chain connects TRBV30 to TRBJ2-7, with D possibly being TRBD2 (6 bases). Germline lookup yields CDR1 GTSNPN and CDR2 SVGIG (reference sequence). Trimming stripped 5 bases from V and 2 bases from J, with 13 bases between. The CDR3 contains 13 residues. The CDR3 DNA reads TGTGCCTGGGGTCCCGGGGGAACCTACGAGCAGTACTTC. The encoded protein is CAWGPGGTYEQYF.

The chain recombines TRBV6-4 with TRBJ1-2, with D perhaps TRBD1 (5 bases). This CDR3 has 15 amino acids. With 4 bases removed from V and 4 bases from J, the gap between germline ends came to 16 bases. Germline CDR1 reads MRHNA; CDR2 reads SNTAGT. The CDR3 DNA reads TGTGCCAGCAGTGGGAATGGCAGGGAAGGCTATGGCTACACCTTC. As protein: CASSGNGREGYGYTF.

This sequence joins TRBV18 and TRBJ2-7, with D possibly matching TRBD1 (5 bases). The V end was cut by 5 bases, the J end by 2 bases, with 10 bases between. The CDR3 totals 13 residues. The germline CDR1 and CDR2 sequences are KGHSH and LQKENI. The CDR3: CASSSSGTYEQYF. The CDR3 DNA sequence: TGTGCCAGCTCATCCTCAGGGACCTACGAGCAGTACTTC. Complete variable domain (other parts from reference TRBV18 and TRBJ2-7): NAGVMQNPRHLVRRRGQEARLRCSPMKGHSHVYWYRQLPEEGLKFMVYLQKENIIDESGMPKERFSAEFPKEGPSILRIQQVVRGDSAAYFCASSSSGTYEQYFGPGTRLTVT.

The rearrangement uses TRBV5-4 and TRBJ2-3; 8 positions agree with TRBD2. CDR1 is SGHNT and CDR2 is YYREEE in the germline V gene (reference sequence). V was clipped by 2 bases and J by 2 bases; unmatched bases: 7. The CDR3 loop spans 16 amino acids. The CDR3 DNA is TGTGCCAGCAGCTTACGTAGCGGGACCTCCACAGATACGCAGTATTTT. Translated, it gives CASSLRSGTSTDTQYF.

In DNA form, the CDR3 reads TGTGCCAGCTCCCGGGGGTCAGGGTCCGAGCAGTACTTC. Its translation: CASSRGSGSEQYF. The rearrangement joins TRBV6-5 to TRBJ2-7, with D possibly TRBD2 on 6 matching bases. Trimming took 8 bases from V and 6 from J, leaving 17 bases between them. Germline CDR1 reads MNHEY; CDR2 reads SVGAGI. The CDR3 totals 13 residues.

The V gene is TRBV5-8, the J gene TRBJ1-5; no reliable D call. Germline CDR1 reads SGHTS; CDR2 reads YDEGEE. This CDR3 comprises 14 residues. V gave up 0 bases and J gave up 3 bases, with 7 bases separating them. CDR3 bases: TGTGCCAGCAGCTTGGACAGCCCCAATCAGCCCCAGCATTTT. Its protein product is CASSLDSPNQPQHF.

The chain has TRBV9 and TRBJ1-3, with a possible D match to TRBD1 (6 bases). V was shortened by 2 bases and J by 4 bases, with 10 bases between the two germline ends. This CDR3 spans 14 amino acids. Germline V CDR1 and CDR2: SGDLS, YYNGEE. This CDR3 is CASSVGTTGNTIYF. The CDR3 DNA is TGTGCCAGCAGCGTCGGGACAACCGGAAACACCATATATTTT.

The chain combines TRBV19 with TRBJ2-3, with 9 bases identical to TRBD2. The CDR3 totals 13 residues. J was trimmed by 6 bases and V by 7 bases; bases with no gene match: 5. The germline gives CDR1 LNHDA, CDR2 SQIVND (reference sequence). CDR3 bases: TGTGCCAGTAACCCTACTAGCGGGGATACGCAGTATTTT. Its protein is CASNPTSGDTQYF.

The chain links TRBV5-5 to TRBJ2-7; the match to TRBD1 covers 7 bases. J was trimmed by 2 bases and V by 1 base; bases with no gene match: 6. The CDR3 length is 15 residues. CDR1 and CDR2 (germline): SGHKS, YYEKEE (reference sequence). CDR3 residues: CASSLTTGDTYEQYF. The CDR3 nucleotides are TGTGCCAGCAGCTTGACTACAGGGGATACCTACGAGCAGTACTTC.

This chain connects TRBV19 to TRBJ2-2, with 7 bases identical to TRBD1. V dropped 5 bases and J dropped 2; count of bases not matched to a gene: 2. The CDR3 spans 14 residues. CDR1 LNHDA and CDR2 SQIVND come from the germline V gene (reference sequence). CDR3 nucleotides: TGTGCCAGTAGTGCAGGGGGAAACACCGGGGAGCTGTTTTTT. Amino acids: CASSAGGNTGELFF.

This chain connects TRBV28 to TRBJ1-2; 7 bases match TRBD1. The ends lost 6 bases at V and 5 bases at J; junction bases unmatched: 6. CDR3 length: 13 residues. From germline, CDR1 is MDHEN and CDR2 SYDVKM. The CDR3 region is CASRGTALYGYTF. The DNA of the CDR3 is TGTGCCAGCAGAGGGACAGCACTGTATGGCTACACCTTC.

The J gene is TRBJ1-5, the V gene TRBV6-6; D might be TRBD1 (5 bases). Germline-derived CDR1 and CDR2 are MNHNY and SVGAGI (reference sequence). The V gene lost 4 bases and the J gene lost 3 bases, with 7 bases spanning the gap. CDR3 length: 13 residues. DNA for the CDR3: TGTGCCAGCAGTTCGACAGTCAATCAGCCCCAGCATTTT. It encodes CASSSTVNQPQHF.

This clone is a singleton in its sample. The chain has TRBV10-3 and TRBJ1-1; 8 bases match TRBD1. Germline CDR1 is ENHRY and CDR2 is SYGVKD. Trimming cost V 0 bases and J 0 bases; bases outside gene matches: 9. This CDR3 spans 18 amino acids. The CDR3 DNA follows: TGTGCCATCAGTGAGTCGAAATTCGGACAGGGAATGAACACTGAAGCTTTCTTT. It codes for CAISESKFGQGMNTEAFF.